This record looks at one T cell receptor (beta chain) sequence and its context. J gave up 8 bases and V 5 bases, and 11 bases lay outside the gene matches. This CDR3 has 16 residues. CDR1 LNHDA and CDR2 SQIVND come from the germline V gene (reference sequence). Two consecutive negative NP/OP PCR tests, clearance, or resolved symptoms defined Cohort 3 recovery. The data are from a study of blood T cell repertoires in COVID-19. Per the authors' pipeline: Amplifying reference gene primers gave estimates of nucleated cell counts. Measured with immunoSEQ multiplex PCR; TCRdb has only the in-frame clones, and not every one. The DNA gave D and trimming, while V, J and clone size come from that table. The sample shows around 300,000 clones, nearly 90% of them seen only once.

This TCR derives from a woman under 40 who had recovered from COVID-19. The sequenced material came from PBMCs or T cells enriched from blood (not recorded which). This rearrangement joins TRBV19 to TRBJ2-1; TRBD2 matches at 11 bases. This chain's CDR3 is CASSLGLAEGADEQFF. In DNA, the CDR3 is TGTGCCAGTAGTTTGGGACTAGCGGAGGGGGCAGATGAGCAGTTCTTC. The entire variable domain, with the rest obtained from reference TRBV19 and TRBJ2-1, is as follows: DGGITQSPKYLFRKEGQNVTLSCEQNLNHDAMYWYRQDPGQGLRLIYYSQIVNDFQKGDIAEGYSVSREKKESFPLTVTSAQKNPTAFYLCASSLGLAEGADEQFFGPGTRLTVL.